The text below deals with one TCR beta chain. Its recognized antigen is unknown. Base qualities are not provided; no much larger clone lies one nucleotide away. The 39 donors, aged about 6 to 90 years, were systemically healthy Caucasian individuals from Russia. About 10 milliliters of peripheral blood were collected from each donor into EDTA-treated Vacutainer tubes. Ficoll-Paque density-gradient centrifugation was used to isolate PBMCs, with at least 6.5 million per sample. Trizol reagent was used to extract total RNA from the PBMCs, yielding at least 6 micrograms per sample. The percentages of naive CD45RAhigh/CD27high T cells were determined by flow cytometry on a PBMC aliquot from every donor. The data belong to a study of blood T cells in healthy people across ages (dated by TCRdb to about 2015). Study-wide context: In model experiments, roughly one uniquely barcoded TCR beta cDNA molecule per two T cells was captured by template switching. To track age-related changes in TCR beta repertoire diversity, the study relied on deep sequencing normalized with unique cDNA molecular identifiers. Donors were grouped into four age groups: young (average approximately 16 years), middle-aged (less than 40), aged (about 60) and long-lived (approximately 75). To avoid experimental bias, donors of different ages were spread randomly across the sequencing lanes. The study analyzed two additional independent replicas of 1 million unique cDNA reads from the same blood draw for two donors, one aged 18 to 29 and one aged 80 or older. General conclusions and limits of the study: A strong correlation was found between observed TCR beta diversity and the percentage of naive T cells measured by flow cytometry. Compared with the aged group, the long-lived group had more naive CD4+ T cells, fewer expanded clones and increased TCR diversity, suggesting age selection. Conclusive comparison of naive and antigen-experienced compartments was prevented by the profiling of bulk unsorted PBMCs. As age increased, observed TCR beta diversity per million T cells dropped in a roughly linear way, and a significant reduction was already evident by age around 41. Because the CMV infection status of the donors was unknown, age-related changes in expanded clonotypes may potentially have been confounded. Total diversity estimates from one million sequenced T cells were considered lower bounds and underestimates.

Library method: 5' RACE. TCRdb lists the instrument as Illumina HiSeq 2500. A second PCR of 7 to 11 cycles was run with a J-beta primer mix and a sample-barcoded 5' primer. A template-switch 5' adaptor carrying 12 random nucleotides introduced a unique molecular identifier onto each TCR beta cDNA molecule. Each sample yielded at least 3 million CDR3-containing paired-end reads. All of the RNA was converted into first-strand cDNA using the Mint cDNA synthesis kit, with a TRBC-specific oligonucleotide serving as the primer. All cDNA was treated with uracil-DNA glycosylase and then went through a first 18-cycle PCR with the universal primers M1SS and BC2_uni_R. In the source study's methods: For normalization, 1 million high-quality reads were randomly selected from each sample, with every read carrying a distinct molecular identifier. Reads sharing molecular identifiers were discarded rather than binned into consensus sequences. MiTCR, run with a Q25 quality threshold and the strictest error-elimination algorithm, handled CDR3 identification, clonotype clustering and error correction. A nonparametric unseen species model with Euler transformation was used to estimate a lower bound on total TCR beta diversity. TCRdb's own reprocessing of the public reads used fastp at Q25 and MiXCR and kept productive beta chains. Every entry covers one CDR3 protein and lists the most common genes and DNA from its rows. These V and J calls derive from TCRdb rather than the authors' analysis. The sample has 1.5 million to 1.9 million distinct CDR3 sequences on record, about 45% of them singletons. The ten largest clones represent over 3.5% of the sample.

Between the V and J ends, shortened by 7 bases and 6 bases respectively, the junction contains 16 bases. The CDR3, from cysteine to phenylalanine, totals 13 residues. CDR3 DNA only is kept here, 39 bases in frame from base 1. Based on the germline V gene, the CDR1 and CDR2 sequences are ENHRY and SYGVKD. The chain is made from TRBV10-3 and TRBJ2-7; TRBD2 is perhaps the D gene, given 6 matching bases. What was sequenced was blood. This clonotype originated in a woman younger than 35 in good health. The CDR3 sequence is CAITKRLVSEQYF. In nucleotide form, the sequence is TGTGCCATCACCAAGCGACTAGTCTCCGAGCAGTACTTC.